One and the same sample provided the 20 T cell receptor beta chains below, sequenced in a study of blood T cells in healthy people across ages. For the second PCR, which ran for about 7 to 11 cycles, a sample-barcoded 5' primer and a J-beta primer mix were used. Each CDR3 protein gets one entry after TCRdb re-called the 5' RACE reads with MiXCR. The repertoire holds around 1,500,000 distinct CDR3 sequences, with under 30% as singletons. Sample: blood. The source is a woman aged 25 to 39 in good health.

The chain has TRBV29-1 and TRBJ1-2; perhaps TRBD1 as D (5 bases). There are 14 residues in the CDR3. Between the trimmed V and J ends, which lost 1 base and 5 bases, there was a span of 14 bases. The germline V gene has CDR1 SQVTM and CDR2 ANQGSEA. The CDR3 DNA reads TGCAGCGTTGAAGTCGGGGGGATGGCATATGGCTACACCTTC. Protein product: CSVEVGGMAYGYTF. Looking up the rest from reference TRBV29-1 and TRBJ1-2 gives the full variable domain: SAVISQKPSRDICQRGTSLTIQCQVDSQVTMMFWYRQQPGQSLTLIATANQGSEATYESGFVIDKFPISRPNLTFSTLTVSNMSPEDSSIYLCSVEVGGMAYGYTFGSGTRLTVV.

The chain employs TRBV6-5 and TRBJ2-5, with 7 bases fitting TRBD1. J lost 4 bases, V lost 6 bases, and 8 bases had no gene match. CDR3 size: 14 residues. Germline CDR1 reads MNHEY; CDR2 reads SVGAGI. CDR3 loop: CASSQNRGLETQYF. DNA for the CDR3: TGTGCCAGCAGCCAAAACAGGGGATTAGAGACCCAGTACTTC.

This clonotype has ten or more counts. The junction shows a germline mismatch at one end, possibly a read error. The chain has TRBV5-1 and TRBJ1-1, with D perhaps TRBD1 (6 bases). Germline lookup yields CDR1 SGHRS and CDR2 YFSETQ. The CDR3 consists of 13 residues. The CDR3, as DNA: TGTGCCAGCAGTTTAGGGGGGGGTACTGAAGCTTTCTTT. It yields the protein CASSLGGGTEAFF.

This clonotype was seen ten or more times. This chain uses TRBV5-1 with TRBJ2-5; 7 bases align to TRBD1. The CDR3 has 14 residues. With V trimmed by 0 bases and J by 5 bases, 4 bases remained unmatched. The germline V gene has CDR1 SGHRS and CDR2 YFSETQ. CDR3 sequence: CASSLEGARETQYF. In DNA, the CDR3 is TGCGCCAGCAGCTTGGAGGGGGCGCGGGAGACCCAGTACTTC.

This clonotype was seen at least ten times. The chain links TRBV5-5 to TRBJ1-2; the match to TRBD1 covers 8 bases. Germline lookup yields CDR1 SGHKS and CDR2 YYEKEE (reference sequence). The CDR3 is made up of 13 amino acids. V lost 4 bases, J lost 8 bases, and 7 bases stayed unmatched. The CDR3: CASSRQGNDGYTF. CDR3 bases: TGTGCCAGCAGCAGACAGGGGAATGACGGCTACACCTTC.

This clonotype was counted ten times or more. The CDR3 sequence is CSVESGITDTQYF. The CDR3 nucleotides are TGCAGCGTTGAATCCGGGATTACAGATACGCAGTATTTT. V is TRBV29-1 and J is TRBJ2-3, with D tentatively TRBD2 (5 bases). Germline V gives CDR1 SQVTM, CDR2 ANQGSEA. The CDR3 sequence is 13 residues long. Trimming cost V 2 bases and J 3 bases, with 9 bases left between them.

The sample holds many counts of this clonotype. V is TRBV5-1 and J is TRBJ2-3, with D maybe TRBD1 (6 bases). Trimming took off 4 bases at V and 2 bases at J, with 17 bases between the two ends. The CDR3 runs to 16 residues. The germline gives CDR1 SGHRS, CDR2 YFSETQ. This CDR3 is CASSTGTRGFTDTQYF. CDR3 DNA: TGCGCCAGCAGCACAGGGACCCGGGGATTCACAGATACGCAGTATTTT.

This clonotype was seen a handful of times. Written as DNA, the CDR3 is TGTGCCAGCAGCCCCAAGGACGGGCGCCAAGAGACCCAGTACTTC. It encodes CASSPKDGRQETQYF. The chain recombines TRBV11-2 with TRBJ2-5; D not resolved. V was shortened by 5 bases and J by 1 base, with 14 bases between the two germline ends. This CDR3 region has 15 residues. Germline CDR1 SGHAT, CDR2 FQNNGV.

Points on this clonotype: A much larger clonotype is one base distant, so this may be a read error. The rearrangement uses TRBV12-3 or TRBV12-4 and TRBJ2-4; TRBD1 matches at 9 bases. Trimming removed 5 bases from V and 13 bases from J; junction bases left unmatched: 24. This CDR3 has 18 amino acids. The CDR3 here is CASSPRTGAGFRHNEQYF. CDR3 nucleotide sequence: TGTGCCAGCAGTCCCCGGACAGGGGCGGGCTTTAGGCACAATGAGCAGTACTTC.

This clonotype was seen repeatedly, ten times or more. The CDR3 loop reads CSVERLSGTQYF. CDR3 nucleotides: TGCAGCGTTGAACGTCTGAGCGGCACCCAGTACTTC. The chain carries TRBV29-1 and TRBJ2-5; perhaps TRBD2 as D (5 bases). The length of the CDR3 is 12 residues. CDR1 is SQVTM and CDR2 is ANQGSEA in the germline V gene. V was shortened by 2 bases and J by 8 bases, with 12 bases between the two germline ends.

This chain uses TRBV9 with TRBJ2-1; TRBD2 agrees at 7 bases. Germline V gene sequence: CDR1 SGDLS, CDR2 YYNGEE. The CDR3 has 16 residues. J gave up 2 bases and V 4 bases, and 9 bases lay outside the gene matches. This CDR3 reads CASSSRGGGAYNEQFF. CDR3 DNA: TGTGCCAGCAGCAGCCGTGGGGGGGGGGCCTACAATGAGCAGTTCTTC.

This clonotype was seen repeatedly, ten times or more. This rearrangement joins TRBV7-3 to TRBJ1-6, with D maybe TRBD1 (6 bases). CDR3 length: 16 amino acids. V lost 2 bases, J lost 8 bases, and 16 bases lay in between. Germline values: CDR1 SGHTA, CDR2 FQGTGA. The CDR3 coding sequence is TGTGCCAGCAGCTTACTGGACAGCAGGAGTCATTCACCCCTCCACTTT. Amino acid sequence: CASSLLDSRSHSPLHF.

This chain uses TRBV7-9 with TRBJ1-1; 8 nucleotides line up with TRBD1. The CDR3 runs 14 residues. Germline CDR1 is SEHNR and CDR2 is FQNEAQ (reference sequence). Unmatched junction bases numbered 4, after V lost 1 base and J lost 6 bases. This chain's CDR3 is CASSLGNRGAEAFF. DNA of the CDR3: TGTGCCAGCAGCTTAGGGAACAGGGGGGCTGAAGCTTTCTTT.

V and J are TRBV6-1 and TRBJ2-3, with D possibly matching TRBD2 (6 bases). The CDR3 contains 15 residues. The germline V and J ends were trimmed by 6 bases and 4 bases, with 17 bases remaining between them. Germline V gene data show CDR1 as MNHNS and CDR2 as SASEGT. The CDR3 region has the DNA TGTGCCAGCAGAACCGGACTCGGAGGGTCAGATACGCAGTATTTT. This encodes CASRTGLGGSDTQYF.

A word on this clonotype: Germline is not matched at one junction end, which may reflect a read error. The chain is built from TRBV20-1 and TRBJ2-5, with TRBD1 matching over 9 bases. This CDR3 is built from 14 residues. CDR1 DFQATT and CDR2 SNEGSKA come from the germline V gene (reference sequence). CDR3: CGARIQGAQETQYF. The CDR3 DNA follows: TGCGGTGCTAGAATACAGGGGGCCCAAGAGACCCAGTACTTC.

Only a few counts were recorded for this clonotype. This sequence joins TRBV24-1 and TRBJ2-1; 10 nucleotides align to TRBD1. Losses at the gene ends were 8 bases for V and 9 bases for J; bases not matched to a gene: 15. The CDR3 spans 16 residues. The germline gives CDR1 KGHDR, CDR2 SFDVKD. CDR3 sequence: CATTDGTGDIGAEQFF. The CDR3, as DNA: TGTGCCACCACCGACGGGACAGGGGATATAGGGGCTGAGCAGTTCTTC.

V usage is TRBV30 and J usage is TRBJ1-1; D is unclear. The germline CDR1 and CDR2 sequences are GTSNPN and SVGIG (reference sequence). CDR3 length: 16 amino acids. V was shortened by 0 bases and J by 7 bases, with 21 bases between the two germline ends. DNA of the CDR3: TGTGCCTGGAGTGTACTAAATCCATCTACAGTAAGTGAAGCTTTCTTT. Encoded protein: CAWSVLNPSTVSEAFF.

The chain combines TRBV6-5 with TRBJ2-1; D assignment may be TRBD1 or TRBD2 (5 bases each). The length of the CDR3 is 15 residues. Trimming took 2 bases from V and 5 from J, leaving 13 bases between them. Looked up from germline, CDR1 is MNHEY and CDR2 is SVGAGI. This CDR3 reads CASSYGRRDHNEQFF. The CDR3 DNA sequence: TGTGCCAGCAGTTACGGGCGAAGGGACCACAATGAGCAGTTCTTC.

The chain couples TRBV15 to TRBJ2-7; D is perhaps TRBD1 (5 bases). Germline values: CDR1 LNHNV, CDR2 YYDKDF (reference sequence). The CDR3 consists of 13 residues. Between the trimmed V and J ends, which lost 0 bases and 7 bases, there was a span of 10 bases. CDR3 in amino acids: CATSRDRVREQYF. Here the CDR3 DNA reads TGTGCCACCAGCAGAGACAGGGTCAGAGAGCAGTACTTC.

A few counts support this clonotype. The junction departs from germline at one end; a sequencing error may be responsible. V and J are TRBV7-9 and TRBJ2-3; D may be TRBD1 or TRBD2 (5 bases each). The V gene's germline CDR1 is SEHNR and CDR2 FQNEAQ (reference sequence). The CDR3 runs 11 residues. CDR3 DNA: TGTGCCAACAGCTTGGGGGAGACGCAGTATTTT. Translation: CANSLGETQYF.